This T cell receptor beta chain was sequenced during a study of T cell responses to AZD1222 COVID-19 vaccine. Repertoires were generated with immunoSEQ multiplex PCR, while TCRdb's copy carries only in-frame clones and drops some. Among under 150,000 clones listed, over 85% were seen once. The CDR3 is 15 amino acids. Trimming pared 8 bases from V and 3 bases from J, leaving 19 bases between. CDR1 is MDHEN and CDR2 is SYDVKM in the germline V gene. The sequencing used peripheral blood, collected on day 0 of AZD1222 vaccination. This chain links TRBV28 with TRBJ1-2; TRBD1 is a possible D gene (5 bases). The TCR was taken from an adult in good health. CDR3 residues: CASDLGGPGDYGYTF. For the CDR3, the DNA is TGTGCCAGCGATCTCGGGGGACCCGGGGACTATGGCTACACCTTC.